Below are 28 T cell receptor beta chains sequenced from a single sample in a study of CD8 T cells in Susac syndrome. RNA totalling roughly 0.5 to 1 ug underwent reverse transcription with random hexamers. MiXCR was run by TCRdb on the immunoSEQ multiplex PCR reads, yielding one entry per CDR3 protein. The table includes 150,000 or so distinct CDR3 sequences, roughly 95% detected once. Sequenced material: CD4+ T cells from PBMCs. All receptors come from a human donor with Susac syndrome.

This chain connects TRBV25-1 to TRBJ2-3; D may be TRBD2 (7 bases). Trimming left V 2 bases short and J 3 bases short, with 12 bases between. In germline, CDR1 is MGHDK, CDR2 SYGVNS. The CDR3 has 15 residues. The CDR3 loop is CASSEGGAATDTQYF. The CDR3 coding sequence is TGTGCCAGCAGTGAAGGGGGGGCCGCGACAGATACGCAGTATTTT.

V is TRBV6-6 and J is TRBJ1-6; no reliable D call. The germline V gene has CDR1 MNHNY and CDR2 SVGAGI (reference sequence). The CDR3 runs to 13 residues. Trimming stripped 2 bases from V and 10 bases from J, with 9 bases between. The CDR3 loop is CASSYIAVSPLHF. Here the CDR3 DNA reads TGTGCCAGCAGTTACATAGCAGTATCACCCCTCCACTTT.

The chain employs TRBV5-4 and TRBJ2-5; 8 positions agree with TRBD1. The CDR3 is 14 residues long. Germline V gene data show CDR1 as SGHNT and CDR2 as YYREEE (reference sequence). Germline trimming cut 3 bases from V and 5 bases from J; bases unmatched to any gene: 6. The CDR3: CASSWTGNRETQYF. DNA for the CDR3: TGTGCCAGCAGCTGGACAGGGAATAGGGAGACCCAGTACTTC.

With regard to this clonotype: At one boundary the junction diverges from the germline segment, which might be a read error. The CDR3 nucleotides read TGTGCCAGCAGCTCCGACAATGAGCAGTTCTTC. The encoded protein is CASSSDNEQFF. The V and J genes are TRBV11-2 and TRBJ2-1, with D uncertain. CDR1 and CDR2 (germline): SGHAT, FQNNGV. The CDR3 consists of 11 residues.

The V gene is TRBV29-1, the J gene TRBJ2-5, with D unresolved. V was pared by 4 bases and J by 5 bases, with 14 bases between. The CDR3 is 13 amino acids. Germline V gives CDR1 SQVTM, CDR2 ANQGSEA. CDR3 region: CSVVKGSRETQYF. As DNA, the CDR3 is TGCAGCGTTGTAAAGGGATCACGGGAGACCCAGTACTTC.

Here the CDR3 DNA reads TGTGCCAGCAGCGCGGACGTCTCCTACGAGCAGTACTTC. Residues: CASSADVSYEQYF. This rearrangement joins TRBV9 to TRBJ2-7; D is ambiguous. This CDR3 is 13 amino acids long. The germline V gene has CDR1 SGDLS and CDR2 YYNGEE. V gave up 3 bases and J gave up 0 bases, with 7 bases separating them.

This clonotype has only a few counts. The J gene is TRBJ1-4, the V gene TRBV9; perhaps TRBD1 as D (6 bases). Per the germline V gene, CDR1 is SGDLS and CDR2 is YYNGEE. V lost 3 bases and J lost 8, with 8 bases in between. CDR3 length: 12 amino acids. CDR3 region: CASSGGGEKLFF. The CDR3 DNA reads as TGTGCCAGCAGCGGAGGGGGGGAAAAACTGTTTTTT.

The rearrangement links TRBV20-1 to TRBJ2-3, with D possibly called TRBD1 or TRBD2 (5 bases each). The CDR3 has 15 residues. Trimming cost V 0 bases and J 2 bases, with 12 bases left between them. CDR1 is DFQATT and CDR2 is SNEGSKA in the germline V gene (reference sequence). CDR3 in amino acids: CSAREARGDTDTQYF. The CDR3 bases are TGCAGTGCTAGAGAAGCTAGAGGGGACACAGATACGCAGTATTTT.

The chain combines TRBV25-1 with TRBJ1-1; maybe TRBD1 (6 bases). V was shortened by 1 base and J by 12 bases, with 15 bases between the two germline ends. This CDR3 comprises 13 residues. The germline V gene encodes CDR1 MGHDK and CDR2 SYGVNS. CDR3 loop: CASSESGARWTFF. The CDR3 DNA reads TGTGCCAGCAGTGAATCGGGGGCGCGGTGGACTTTCTTT. The full variable domain, with the rest looked up from reference TRBV25-1 and TRBJ1-1, is EADIYQTPRYLVIGTGKKITLECSQTMGHDKMYWYQQDPGMELHLIHYSYGVNSTEKGDLSSESTVSRIRTEHFPLTLESARPSHTSQYLCASSESGARWTFFGQGTRLTVV.

This chain uses TRBV2 with TRBJ2-7; D uncertain. The germline V gene encodes CDR1 SNHLY and CDR2 FYNNEI. The CDR3 runs 13 residues. Trimming took off 6 bases at V and 3 bases at J, with 12 bases between the two ends. CDR3 loop: CASSPEWGYEQYF. Here the CDR3 DNA reads TGTGCCAGCAGCCCCGAGTGGGGCTACGAGCAGTACTTC. The full variable domain, completed using reference TRBV2 and TRBJ2-7, is EPEVTQTPSHQVTQMGQEVILRCVPISNHLYFYWYRQILGQKVEFLVSFYNNEISEKSEIFDDQFSVERPDGSNFTLKIRSTKLEDSAMYFCASSPEWGYEQYFGPGTRLTVT.

This chain links TRBV6-6 with TRBJ1-5, with D perhaps TRBD1 (5 bases). From germline, CDR1 is MNHNY and CDR2 SVGAGI (reference sequence). The CDR3 covers 13 residues. V shed 4 bases and J shed 4 bases, with 8 bases lying between them. The CDR3 DNA follows: TGTGCCAGCAGTTTACAGGATAATCAGCCCCAGCATTTT. This sequence encodes CASSLQDNQPQHF.

The V and J genes are TRBV7-9 and TRBJ2-4, with D possibly called TRBD1 or TRBD2 (5 bases each). CDR3 length equals 15 residues. Between the trimmed V and J ends, which lost 3 bases and 7 bases, there was a span of 16 bases. Germline V gives CDR1 SEHNR, CDR2 FQNEAQ (reference sequence). The CDR3 reads CASSFGHEGRNIQYF. CDR3 DNA: TGTGCCAGCAGCTTTGGCCATGAGGGGCGGAACATTCAGTACTTC.

The table lists this clonotype with a few counts. The CDR3, as DNA: TGTGCCAGCTCCTCAGTAGGGGCTGGGGCCAACGTCCTGACTTTC. Protein sequence: CASSSVGAGANVLTF. The V call is TRBV18, the J call TRBJ2-6; maybe TRBD1 (5 bases). The V and J ends lost 6 bases and 2 bases respectively, with 11 bases between them. Per the germline V gene, CDR1 is KGHSH and CDR2 is LQKENI. This CDR3 spans 15 amino acids.

This rearrangement joins TRBV29-1 to TRBJ1-1; D is unresolved. The CDR3 loop spans 12 amino acids. V was pared by 4 bases and J by 2 bases, with 8 bases between. Germline-derived CDR1 and CDR2 are SQVTM and ANQGSEA. CDR3 loop: CSVGRPNTEAFF. In DNA form, the CDR3 reads TGCAGCGTTGGTCGTCCAAACACTGAAGCTTTCTTT.

The chain couples TRBV14 to TRBJ2-3, with D uncertain. Trimming removed 0 bases at V and 0 bases at J, with 4 bases between. This CDR3 comprises 14 residues. CDR1 is SGHDN and CDR2 is FVKESK in the germline V gene. CDR3 nucleotides: TGTGCCAGCAGCCAAGATTACAGCACAGATACGCAGTATTTT. Amino acid sequence: CASSQDYSTDTQYF. The full variable domain, completed using reference TRBV14 and TRBJ2-3, is EAGVTQFPSHSVIEKGQTVTLRCDPISGHDNLYWYRRVMGKEIKFLLHFVKESKQDESGMPNNRFLAERTGGTYSTLKVQPAELEDSGVYFCASSQDYSTDTQYFGPGTRLTVL.

This chain joins TRBV6-6 and TRBJ1-5; 7 positions match TRBD1. The V and J ends lost 2 bases and 0 bases, in that order; junction bases with no gene match: 4. CDR1 is MNHNY, CDR2 SVGAGI, per germline (reference sequence). CDR3 size: 16 residues. As DNA, the CDR3 is TGTGCCAGCAGTTACGGCCAGGGGGTTAGCAATCAGCCCCAGCATTTT. Residues: CASSYGQGVSNQPQHF.

This chain links TRBV18 with TRBJ2-7; D perhaps matches TRBD2 (5 bases). Trimming pared 2 bases from V and 7 bases from J, leaving 15 bases between. This CDR3 is built from 14 residues. Germline CDR1 and CDR2: KGHSH and LQKENI. DNA of the CDR3: TGTGCCAGCTCACCATCAAGGCCCTCGGGGGAGCAGTACTTC. Its protein is CASSPSRPSGEQYF.

The V and J genes are TRBV14 and TRBJ2-5; D unclear. Germline V gives CDR1 SGHDN, CDR2 FVKESK. CDR3 length: 13 amino acids. The V end was cut by 4 bases, the J end by 1 base, with 7 bases between. The CDR3 nucleotides read TGTGCCAGCAGCCCGCATCTCCAAGAGACCCAGTACTTC. This translates into CASSPHLQETQYF. The whole variable domain, remainder taken from reference TRBV14 and TRBJ2-5, is EAGVTQFPSHSVIEKGQTVTLRCDPISGHDNLYWYRRVMGKEIKFLLHFVKESKQDESGMPNNRFLAERTGGTYSTLKVQPAELEDSGVYFCASSPHLQETQYFGPGTRLLVL.

The chain joins TRBV29-1 to TRBJ2-5, with D possibly TRBD1 on 6 matching bases. There are 11 residues in the CDR3. Germline CDR1 SQVTM, CDR2 ANQGSEA. V shed 6 bases and J shed 3 bases, with 8 bases lying between them. CDR3 nucleotides: TGCAGCGTCAACAGGGAAGAGACCCAGTACTTC. Translated, it gives CSVNREETQYF.

The chain employs TRBV29-1 and TRBJ2-7, with 8 bases fitting TRBD2. J was trimmed by 3 bases and V by 3 bases; bases with no gene match: 13. This CDR3 has 16 amino acids. Germline lookup yields CDR1 SQVTM and CDR2 ANQGSEA. This chain's CDR3 is CSVETTGGRGIYEQYF. CDR3 in DNA: TGCAGCGTTGAGACGACGGGGGGGCGAGGAATCTACGAGCAGTACTTC.

The chain employs TRBV6-2 or TRBV6-3 and TRBJ2-7; D gene unclear. The CDR3 consists of 13 residues. V lost 4 bases and J 0 bases, leaving 7 bases between the germline ends. The V gene's germline CDR1 is MNHEY and CDR2 SVGEGT. CDR3 in DNA: TGTGCCAGCAGTTCCCCGAGCTCCTACGAGCAGTACTTC. Translated, it gives CASSSPSSYEQYF.

This chain links TRBV6-2 or TRBV6-3 with TRBJ2-1, with 15 bases identical to TRBD2. CDR3 length: 16 amino acids. The trim removed 6 bases at V and 8 bases at J, leaving 8 bases unmatched. CDR1 and CDR2 (germline): MNHEY, SVGEGT. The CDR3 here is CASSNGLAGGSDEQFF. DNA for the CDR3: TGTGCCAGCAGCAATGGACTAGCGGGGGGGAGCGATGAGCAGTTCTTC.

This chain links TRBV25-1 with TRBJ2-7; D is unclear. Trimming took 3 bases from V and 5 from J, leaving 11 bases between them. This CDR3 spans 13 amino acids. CDR1 and CDR2 (germline): MGHDK, SYGVNS. CDR3 amino acids: CASSDYISNEQYF. DNA for the CDR3: TGTGCCAGCAGTGATTACATCAGCAACGAGCAGTACTTC.

To note about this clonotype: A junction boundary mismatches the germline segment, possibly from a read error. The chain couples TRBV6-2 or TRBV6-3 to TRBJ1-6, with 7 bases aligning to TRBD1. CDR1 MNHEY and CDR2 SVGEGT come from the germline V gene. This CDR3 is built from 14 residues. In nucleotides, the CDR3 is TGTGCCAGCAGTCCGGGACAGATCCTCCCAAGAGGGTACTTT. Translation: CASSPGQILPRGYF.

This clonotype was picked up one time. V is TRBV18 and J is TRBJ1-1; no firm D call. CDR1 KGHSH and CDR2 LQKENI come from the germline V gene. V shed 0 bases and J shed 5 bases, with 13 bases lying between them. The length of the CDR3 is 15 residues. CDR3 DNA sequence: TGTGCCAGCTCACCACCCCCTGCTCACGGGACTGAAGCTTTCTTT. This gives the protein CASSPPPAHGTEAFF.

The CDR3, as DNA: TGCGCCAGCAGCTTACAGACAGGAGGAAACACCATATATTTT. Translation: CASSLQTGGNTIYF. The chain employs TRBV5-1 and TRBJ1-3; D may be TRBD1 (6 bases). Trimming removed 2 bases from V and 4 bases from J, with 10 bases in between. The CDR3 is 14 residues long. Germline V gene sequence: CDR1 SGHRS, CDR2 YFSETQ.

J is TRBJ2-2 and V is TRBV10-3, with 10 bases matching TRBD1. The CDR3 is 14 residues long. V shed 10 bases and J 7 bases; nucleotides not matched to a gene: 9. CDR1 is ENHRY, CDR2 SYGVKD, per germline. The CDR3 sequence is CATGVGTGVGELFF. CDR3 DNA: TGTGCCACCGGCGTCGGGACAGGGGTCGGGGAGCTGTTTTTT.

This chain links TRBV29-1 with TRBJ2-7; no definite D call. The CDR3 extends over 11 amino acids. Trimming pared 1 base from V and 4 bases from J, leaving 5 bases between. Germline V gives CDR1 SQVTM, CDR2 ANQGSEA. The CDR3: CSVEGPYEQYF. DNA for the CDR3: TGCAGCGTTGAAGGGCCTTACGAGCAGTACTTC.